The rows below give T cell receptor beta chains drawn from one sample of a study of T cells in narcolepsy. Sequenced by immunoSEQ multiplex PCR; TCRdb stores in-frame clones only, minus some. The sample contains about 32,000 clones, 75% to 85% of which appear only once. The sequenced sample consisted of CD45RA- memory CD4+ T cells from PBMCs. These receptors were taken from a human donor with narcolepsy. CDR3s include the opening cysteine and the closing phenylalanine or tryptophan. Fields, in order: V gene, clone size, J gene, D gene, CDR3 protein, CDR3 DNA. The D gene is left open where the match is weak. Where a row states a size, it is once, few, many or the class of an expanded clone; other rows omit it.

TRBV5-6	NA	TRBJ2-7	TRBD2	CASSLVGSGRGYEQYF	TGTGCCAGCAGCTTGGTAGGCAGCGGGAGAGGATACGAGCAGTACTTC
TRBV7-6	NA	TRBJ2-7	TRBD2	CASSQLAGNHLLEQYF	TGTGCCAGCAGCCAACTAGCGGGTAATCACCTCCTCGAGCAGTACTTC
TRBV12-5	NA	TRBJ1-2	TRBD1	CASGRDRGNYGYTF	TGTGCTAGTGGTCGGGACAGGGGGAACTATGGCTACACCTTC
TRBV6-1	NA	TRBJ1-2	TRBD1	CASSGGAGGSWNGYTF	TGTGCCAGCAGTGGAGGAGCAGGGGGGAGTTGGAATGGCTACACCTTC
TRBV28	few	TRBJ1-2	NA	CASHTNDYGYTF	TGTGCCAGCCATACGAATGACTATGGCTACACCTTC
TRBV5-1	NA	TRBJ2-7	NA	CASSYGLGGGLSEQYF	TGCGCCAGCAGCTATGGTTTGGGGGGCGGCTTGTCCGAGCAGTACTTC
TRBV27	NA	TRBJ2-1	NA	CASSLSLVYEQFF	TGTGCCAGCAGTTTATCACTAGTCTATGAGCAGTTCTTC
TRBV7-2	NA	TRBJ2-3	TRBD1	CASSSRTGGSGTDTQYF	TGTGCCAGCAGCTCCCGCACAGGGGGCTCTGGCACAGATACGCAGTATTTT
TRBV2	NA	TRBJ2-1	TRBD1	CASRAKGQAGYNEQFF	TGTGCCAGCAGAGCGAAGGGACAGGCCGGCTACAATGAGCAGTTCTTC
TRBV7-2	NA	TRBJ2-7	TRBD1	CASSPGTVQLEQYF	TGTGCCAGCAGCCCCGGGACAGTGCAGCTCGAGCAGTACTTC
TRBV27	NA	TRBJ2-3	NA	CASSRSPLSTDTQYF	TGTGCCAGCAGTAGAAGCCCGCTGAGCACAGATACGCAGTATTTT
TRBV6-6	NA	TRBJ2-7	NA	CATSQGLGYEQYF	TGTGCCACCAGTCAGGGTTTAGGCTACGAGCAGTACTTC
TRBV28	NA	TRBJ1-2	NA	CASSPDLWGYTF	TGTGCCAGCAGTCCGGACCTTTGGGGCTACACCTTC
TRBV4-1	NA	TRBJ2-1	TRBD2	CASSQDAQGGFNEQFF	TGCGCCAGCAGCCAAGATGCCCAGGGAGGGTTCAATGAGCAGTTCTTC
TRBV6-6	medium-sized	TRBJ2-7	TRBD2	CASAKAGGGEQYF	TGTGCCAGCGCCAAGGCGGGAGGTGGCGAGCAGTACTTC
TRBV7-8	NA	TRBJ2-5	NA	CASSLARRFGETQYF	TGTGCCAGCAGCTTAGCCCGCCGTTTTGGGGAGACCCAGTACTTC
TRBV12-5	NA	TRBJ2-1	NA	CASGSGLGNEQFF	TGTGCTAGTGGTTCTGGACTGGGCAATGAGCAGTTCTTC
TRBV19	NA	TRBJ1-1	NA	CASSSGLNTEAFF	TGTGCCAGTAGTTCCGGATTGAACACTGAAGCTTTCTTT
TRBV28	NA	TRBJ2-3	TRBD2	CASSLGLAGVDTQYF	TGTGCCAGCAGTTTAGGCCTAGCGGGAGTTGATACGCAGTATTTT
TRBV6-5	NA	TRBJ2-1	TRBD1	CASRKQGSPYNEQFF	TGTGCCAGCAGGAAACAGGGGAGCCCCTACAATGAGCAGTTCTTC
TRBV6-1	NA	TRBJ2-2	NA	CASSEPTEKRNGELFF	TGTGCCAGCAGTGAACCGACAGAGAAACGGAACGGGGAGCTGTTTTTT
TRBV5-6	NA	TRBJ1-1	NA	CASSRGPNTEAFF	TGTGCCAGCAGCCGGGGCCCGAACACTGAAGCTTTCTTT
TRBV27	NA	TRBJ1-6	NA	CASSLGWNSPLHF	TGTGCCAGCAGTTTGGGTTGGAATTCACCCCTCCACTTT
TRBV7-2	NA	TRBJ2-7	TRBD2	CASSARSGKRYF	TGTGCCAGCAGCGCCCGTAGCGGGAAGCGGTACTTC
TRBV28	NA	TRBJ2-7	NA	CASRLTPAREQYF	TGTGCCAGCAGATTGACACCCGCCCGCGAGCAGTACTTC
TRBV28	NA	TRBJ1-5	NA	CASRLGGSQPQHF	TGTGCCAGCAGATTGGGAGGGAGTCAGCCCCAGCATTTT
TRBV7-9	NA	TRBJ2-5	NA	CASSPRPGTQETQYF	TGTGCCAGCAGCCCCCGACCCGGGACCCAAGAGACCCAGTACTTC
TRBV6-1	few	TRBJ1-4	TRBD1	CASREQGAREKLFF	TGTGCCAGCAGAGAACAGGGGGCGCGGGAAAAACTGTTTTTT
TRBV4-1	NA	TRBJ2-7	NA	CASSQDPGRGQSYEQYF	TGCGCCAGCAGCCAAGACCCCGGGAGGGGACAGTCCTACGAGCAGTACTTC
TRBV30	few	TRBJ1-2	TRBD1	CAWNQGTAHNYGYTF	TGTGCCTGGAACCAGGGGACAGCACATAACTATGGCTACACCTTC
TRBV5-6	NA	TRBJ2-7	NA	CASSPRGDLPAFNYEQYF	TGTGCCAGCAGCCCCCGTGGGGACCTCCCCGCCTTTAATTACGAGCAGTACTTC
TRBV5-4	NA	TRBJ2-1	NA	CASSLRTASSYNEQFF	TGTGCCAGCAGCCTGAGGACAGCTAGCTCCTACAATGAGCAGTTCTTC
TRBV21-1	NA	TRBJ1-1	NA	CATVGRRTEAFF	TGTGCCACCGTGGGGAGGCGGACTGAAGCTTTCTTT
TRBV28	NA	TRBJ1-1	NA	CASRKGLFNTEAFF	TGTGCCAGCAGAAAGGGACTTTTTAACACTGAAGCTTTCTTT
TRBV6-5	NA	TRBJ2-5	TRBD2	CASIPGGLQETQYF	TGTGCCAGCATCCCGGGGGGGCTGCAAGAGACCCAGTACTTC
TRBV9	NA	TRBJ2-5	NA	CASSVLGRGFQETQYF	TGTGCCAGCAGCGTACTTGGGAGGGGGTTTCAAGAGACCCAGTACTTC
TRBV28	NA	TRBJ1-5	NA	CANLPRAPRNNQPQHF	TGTGCCAATTTACCCAGGGCCCCCAGGAACAATCAGCCCCAGCATTTT
TRBV6-5	NA	TRBJ2-7	TRBD1	CASSSGGLGSYEQYF	TGTGCCAGCAGTTCAGGGGGCCTGGGATCCTACGAGCAGTACTTC
TRBV5-1	few	TRBJ2-1	TRBD1	CASSPTGGLYNEQFF	TGCGCCAGCAGCCCGACAGGGGGCCTTTACAATGAGCAGTTCTTC
TRBV5-4	NA	TRBJ2-3	NA	CASSLSRGTDTQYF	TGTGCCAGCAGCTTATCGCGGGGCACAGATACGCAGTATTTT
TRBV7-2	few	TRBJ2-5	TRBD1	CASSPGQGGRETQYF	TGTGCCAGCAGCCCGGGACAGGGAGGGAGAGAGACCCAGTACTTC
TRBV27	NA	TRBJ1-2	TRBD1	CASSPHRTGDGYTF	TGTGCCAGCAGTCCGCACCGGACAGGCGATGGCTACACCTTC
TRBV6-5	NA	TRBJ2-7	NA	CASRGGTTTYEQYF	TGTGCCAGCAGGGGCGGGACAACCACTTACGAGCAGTACTTC
TRBV5-6	few	TRBJ1-5	NA	CASSFGNQPQHF	TGTGCCAGCAGCTTTGGGAATCAGCCCCAGCATTTT
TRBV19	few	TRBJ2-2	NA	CASADPNTGELFF	TGTGCCAGTGCTGACCCGAACACCGGGGAGCTGTTTTTT
TRBV29-1	NA	TRBJ2-1	TRBD2	CSVDASGVRKSYNEQFF	TGCAGCGTTGACGCTAGCGGCGTACGGAAGTCCTACAATGAGCAGTTCTTC
TRBV6-5	NA	TRBJ1-6	NA	CASSYGDLANSPLHF	TGTGCCAGCAGTTATGGGGACCTAGCAAATTCACCCCTCCACTTT
TRBV27	NA	TRBJ2-2	TRBD2	CASSLRGFGGTGELFF	TGTGCCAGCAGTTTGCGGGGGTTTGGGGGCACCGGGGAGCTGTTTTTT
TRBV18	NA	TRBJ2-1	NA	CASSPERSYNEQFF	TGTGCCAGCTCTCCCGAGCGTTCCTACAATGAGCAGTTCTTC
TRBV5-1	NA	TRBJ2-2	NA	CASSPAGWDTGELFF	TGCGCCAGCAGCCCTGCAGGGTGGGACACCGGGGAGCTGTTTTTT